Listed below are T cell receptor beta chains from one sample, sequenced in a study of blood T cell repertoires in COVID-19. Some clones are missing from TCRdb's copy, which holds only in-frame ones; the method was immunoSEQ multiplex PCR. The sample has 55,000 to 70,000 clones; almost 80% are singletons. Sequencing was carried out using peripheral blood. The receptors were gathered from a man aged 55 to 70 with acute or convalescent COVID-19. The CDR3 runs from the conserved cysteine through the conserved F or W. The D gene is left open where the match is weak. Clone size is stated in some rows and not others, as once, few, many or a class when expanded.

V gene,D gene,J gene,clone size,CDR3 protein,CDR3 DNA
TRBV29-1,-,TRBJ1-2,-,CSVESGNYGYTF,TGCAGCGTTGAATCGGGTAACTATGGCTACACCTTC
TRBV7-3,-,TRBJ2-1,-,CASSPHPPQAGSYNEQFF,TGTGCCAGCAGCCCCCATCCTCCCCAGGCCGGATCCTACAATGAGCAGTTCTTC
TRBV24-1,-,TRBJ1-2,-,CATSDQDSAYGYTF,TGTGCCACCAGTGACCAGGACAGTGCGTATGGCTACACCTTC
TRBV7-6,TRBD2,TRBJ2-1,-,CASSSGLAGINEQFF,TGTGCCAGCAGCTCGGGACTAGCGGGGATCAATGAGCAGTTCTTC
TRBV6-5,-,TRBJ1-2,-,CASRQSEGSGYGYTF,TGTGCCAGCAGGCAAAGTGAGGGATCGGGCTATGGCTACACCTTC
TRBV6-2/TRBV6-3,-,TRBJ2-2,-,CASSPGTLNTGELFF,TGTGCCAGCAGTCCCGGGACTCTGAACACCGGGGAGCTGTTTTTT
TRBV5-6,-,TRBJ1-1,-,CASSLGRKGEAFF,TGTGCCAGCAGCTTGGGACGGAAGGGGGAAGCTTTCTTT
TRBV9,TRBD2,TRBJ2-7,-,CASSPSGGDSYEQYF,TGTGCCAGCAGCCCGAGCGGGGGGGACTCCTACGAGCAGTACTTC
TRBV6-6,TRBD2,TRBJ2-2,-,CASSYSGGAGPGELFF,TGTGCCAGCAGCTATAGCGGGGGGGCCGGGCCCGGGGAGCTGTTTTTT
TRBV2,TRBD1,TRBJ1-1,-,CASSALGQGARLNTEAFF,TGTGCCAGCAGTGCCCTAGGACAGGGGGCCCGACTGAACACTGAAGCTTTCTTT
TRBV5-1,TRBD1,TRBJ1-3,few,CASSLEPMGQRNTIYF,TGCGCCAGCAGCTTGGAGCCGATGGGACAGAGAAACACCATATATTTT
TRBV18,-,TRBJ1-3,few,CASSEIQVFSGNTIYF,TGTGCCAGCTCGGAAATACAGGTGTTCTCTGGAAACACCATATATTTT
TRBV30,TRBD1,TRBJ1-4,-,CAWSVKTGGGEKLFF,TGTGCCTGGAGTGTTAAGACAGGGGGAGGTGAAAAACTGTTTTTT
TRBV28,-,TRBJ2-1,-,CASSLGPVADILNNEQFF,TGTGCCAGCAGTTTAGGCCCAGTGGCCGACATATTGAACAATGAGCAGTTCTTC
TRBV6-6,TRBD1,TRBJ1-4,-,CASSPSGGKEKLFF,TGTGCCAGCAGCCCCTCAGGGGGCAAGGAAAAACTGTTTTTT
TRBV24-1,-,TRBJ1-2,-,CATSETGHYGYTF,TGTGCCACCAGTGAAACAGGGCACTATGGCTACACCTTC
TRBV27,-,TRBJ1-2,few,CASSLMGANYGYTF,TGTGCCAGCAGTTTAATGGGGGCGAACTATGGCTACACCTTC
TRBV19,TRBD1,TRBJ1-2,-,CASSMTGQGAYGYTF,TGTGCCAGTAGCATGACAGGACAGGGGGCTTATGGCTACACCTTC
TRBV7-2,TRBD1,TRBJ1-6,-,CASSFQGAANSPLHF,TGTGCCAGCAGCTTCCAGGGGGCAGCAAATTCACCCCTCCACTTT
TRBV2,TRBD1,TRBJ1-2,-,CASRQGADYGYTF,TGTGCCAGCAGGCAGGGGGCGGACTATGGCTACACCTTC
TRBV2,-,TRBJ2-5,-,CASSEAGRETQYF,TGTGCCAGCAGTGAAGCCGGCAGGGAGACCCAGTACTTC
TRBV5-4,TRBD1,TRBJ2-7,-,CASSVDREDEQYF,TGTGCCAGCAGCGTCGACAGGGAAGACGAGCAGTACTTC
TRBV12-5,TRBD2,TRBJ2-3,few,CASGYGTSPTQYF,TGTGCTAGTGGTTACGGGACTAGCCCTACGCAGTATTTT
TRBV7-2,-,TRBJ1-2,-,CASSLVTGSDYGYTF,TGTGCCAGCAGCTTGGTAACGGGGAGCGACTATGGCTACACCTTC
TRBV25-1,-,TRBJ1-2,once,CASSEWRFDRNYGYTF,TGTGCCAGCAGTGAATGGCGCTTTGACAGGAACTATGGCTACACCTTC
TRBV6-1,-,TRBJ2-6,-,CASSEGSSGANVLTF,TGTGCCAGCAGTGAGGGCTCCTCTGGGGCCAACGTCCTGACTTTC
TRBV18,TRBD1,TRBJ1-4,-,CASSGDRDNEKLFF,TGTGCCAGCTCCGGTGACAGGGATAATGAAAAACTGTTTTTT
TRBV6-5,TRBD1,TRBJ1-2,-,CATQKGAPEGYTF,TGTGCCACCCAAAAGGGGGCCCCGGAGGGCTACACCTTC
TRBV21-1,-,TRBJ2-3,-,CASSNLNLILYF,TGTGCCAGCAGCAATCTAAACCTAATTCTGTATTTT
TRBV5-1,TRBD1,TRBJ1-1,-,CASSPGDRTNTEAFF,TGCGCCAGCAGCCCGGGGGACAGGACTAACACTGAAGCTTTCTTT
TRBV5-1,TRBD1,TRBJ2-1,-,CASSPTGTGLNEQFF,TGCGCCAGCAGCCCCACCGGGACAGGGTTAAATGAGCAGTTCTTC
TRBV4-2,TRBD2,TRBJ2-1,-,CASSQEPLAGGLGEQFF,TGTGCCAGCAGCCAAGAACCACTAGCGGGGGGGCTTGGTGAGCAGTTCTTC
TRBV9,TRBD1,TRBJ1-1,-,CASSVFGTGLGRMNTEAFF,TGTGCCAGCAGCGTGTTCGGGACAGGGTTAGGGCGGATGAACACTGAAGCTTTCTTT
TRBV11-2,-,TRBJ2-1,-,CASSLMTVYNEQFF,TGTGCCAGCAGCTTAATGACAGTCTACAATGAGCAGTTCTTC
TRBV5-4,-,TRBJ2-3,-,CASSLEAGRTDTQYF,TGTGCCAGCAGCTTGGAAGCAGGGCGCACAGATACGCAGTATTTT
TRBV27,TRBD2,TRBJ2-2,few,CASSLIVSGGYTGELFF,TGTGCCAGCAGTTTAATTGTCAGCGGGGGTTACACCGGGGAGCTGTTTTTT
TRBV6-7,TRBD1,TRBJ1-2,-,CASSSPGQGHNYGYTF,TGTGCCAGCAGCTCTCCGGGACAGGGACATAACTATGGCTACACCTTC
TRBV13,TRBD1,TRBJ1-4,few,CASRSRQGATNEKLFF,TGTGCCAGCAGATCTCGACAGGGTGCAACTAATGAAAAACTGTTTTTT
TRBV5-1,-,TRBJ2-3,few,CASSLEPGNRSQYF,TGCGCCAGCAGCTTGGAACCAGGGAATAGGTCGCAGTATTTT
TRBV5-8,-,TRBJ1-1,-,CASSRTGVGSFF,TGTGCCAGCAGCAGGACTGGGGTCGGGTCTTTCTTT
TRBV19,-,TRBJ1-2,-,CASSFQSNYGYTF,TGTGCCAGTAGTTTCCAATCAAACTATGGCTACACCTTC
TRBV6-6,TRBD2,TRBJ2-5,-,CASSRTSGGAAETQYF,TGTGCCAGCAGTCGAACTAGCGGGGGGGCCGCAGAGACCCAGTACTTC
TRBV6-1,-,TRBJ2-7,few,CASSEVALLGDEQYF,TGTGCCAGCAGTGAAGTGGCCCTCCTCGGGGACGAGCAGTACTTC
TRBV2,-,TRBJ2-5,-,CASRKTPGETQYF,TGTGCCAGCAGGAAGACCCCGGGAGAGACCCAGTACTTC
TRBV7-9,-,TRBJ2-5,-,CASSLVKGSAGLGETQYF,TGTGCCAGCAGCTTAGTCAAGGGTTCGGCGGGGCTGGGAGAGACCCAGTACTTC
TRBV5-1,-,TRBJ1-1,-,CASSRDLEGTEAFF,TGCGCCAGCAGCCGAGATCTGGAGGGCACTGAAGCTTTCTTT
TRBV9,-,TRBJ1-3,few,CASSYRLQGLSGNTIYF,TGTGCCAGCAGCTATCGTCTCCAGGGCTTATCTGGAAACACCATATATTTT
TRBV11-2,-,TRBJ1-2,-,CASSRRRGDSLLFNYGYTF,TGTGCCAGCAGCCGAAGGAGGGGCGACTCCCTCTTATTTAACTATGGCTACACCTTC
TRBV2,-,TRBJ2-3,-,CASSVEGLRTDTQYF,TGTGCCAGCAGTGTAGAAGGACTCCGCACAGATACGCAGTATTTT
TRBV29-1,TRBD1,TRBJ1-4,-,CSVTRQGNEKLFF,TGCAGCGTCACGAGACAGGGGAATGAAAAACTGTTTTTT
TRBV19,TRBD1,TRBJ1-2,-,CASSKTGVGYTF,TGTGCCAGTAGTAAAACAGGGGTCGGCTACACCTTC
TRBV6-5,-,TRBJ2-7,-,CASSFAYEQYF,TGTGCCAGCAGTTTCGCGTACGAGCAGTACTTC
TRBV5-5,TRBD1,TRBJ1-2,-,CASSFSTGGTGGYTF,TGTGCCAGCAGCTTTAGTACAGGGGGCACGGGTGGCTACACCTTC
TRBV5-1,-,TRBJ1-1,-,CASSRRGGNTEAFF,TGCGCCAGCAGCCGGAGGGGAGGGAACACTGAAGCTTTCTTT
TRBV19,TRBD1,TRBJ1-6,-,CASSMVGTAWDSPLHF,TGTGCCAGTAGTATGGTCGGGACAGCCTGGGATTCACCCCTCCACTTT
TRBV5-1,-,TRBJ2-1,-,CASSSRGGSNEQFF,TGCGCCAGCAGCTCCCGCGGGGGCAGCAATGAGCAGTTCTTC
TRBV4-2,TRBD1,TRBJ2-3,-,CASSQGIRTGGTDTQYF,TGTGCCAGCAGCCAAGGAATAAGGACAGGGGGCACAGATACGCAGTATTTT
TRBV5-1,-,TRBJ2-1,-,CASSLTGRDNEQFF,TGCGCCAGCAGCTTGACAGGCCGGGACAATGAGCAGTTCTTC
TRBV18,-,TRBJ1-1,-,CASSPGRNTEAFF,TGTGCCAGCTCACCAGGGCGCAACACTGAAGCTTTCTTT